A selection of T cell receptor beta chains follows, all from one sample in a study of cytomegalovirus exposure and HLA in healthy donors. The protocol was immunoSEQ multiplex PCR, while the TCRdb copy is restricted to in-frame clones and leaves out a portion. Altogether about 160,000 clones are present, almost 85% being singletons, with the ten largest covering around 1%. What was sequenced was PBMCs. The source is a young man in good health and CMV-seronegative. The CDR3 runs from the conserved cysteine through the conserved F or W. A D gene is named only where the DNA matches it firmly. Clone size is stated in some rows and not others, as once, few, many or a class when expanded.

abundance	v_gene	d_gene	j_gene	CDR3aa	CDR3nt
once	TRBV6-5	.	TRBJ1-6	CASRHRGGNSPLHF	TGTGCCAGCAGGCACCGGGGGGGTAATTCACCCCTCCACTTT
.	TRBV2	.	TRBJ2-5	CASKSQETQYF	TGTGCCAGCAAGAGTCAAGAGACCCAGTACTTC
.	TRBV6-5	.	TRBJ1-2	CASSYEEFDGYTF	TGTGCCAGCAGTTATGAGGAATTTGATGGCTACACCTTC
.	TRBV5-4	TRBD2	TRBJ2-5	CASSFRGEETQYF	TGTGCCAGCAGCTTCCGGGGGGAAGAGACCCAGTACTTC
.	TRBV28	.	TRBJ2-3	CASSLSNTDTQYF	TGTGCCAGCAGTTTATCCAACACAGATACGCAGTATTTT
.	TRBV9	.	TRBJ2-1	CASSVNVDNEQFF	TGTGCCAGCAGCGTAAATGTAGACAATGAGCAGTTCTTC
.	TRBV21-1	.	TRBJ1-1	CASSTGTGMNTEAFF	TGTGCCAGCAGCACCGGGACAGGCATGAACACTGAAGCTTTCTTT
many	TRBV5-1	TRBD1	TRBJ2-4	CASSHTGVGAKNIQYF	TGCGCCAGCAGTCATACAGGGGTAGGGGCCAAAAACATTCAGTACTTC
few	TRBV6-5	.	TRBJ2-2	CASSPKSFNTGELFF	TGTGCCAGCAGCCCTAAATCCTTTAACACCGGGGAGCTGTTTTTT
.	TRBV10-3	TRBD1	TRBJ2-3	CATLRQTGGDTQYF	TGTGCCACCCTCCGGCAGACAGGGGGAGATACGCAGTATTTT
.	TRBV28	TRBD1	TRBJ1-4	CASSSPGQANEKLFF	TGTGCCAGCAGTTCGCCGGGACAGGCAAATGAAAAACTGTTTTTT
.	TRBV2	.	TRBJ2-7	CASSEEPEQTYEQYF	TGTGCCAGCAGTGAAGAGCCAGAACAGACCTACGAGCAGTACTTC
.	TRBV15	.	TRBJ2-1	CATSRGSSDEQFF	TGTGCCACCAGCAGAGGTTCTAGTGATGAGCAGTTCTTC
.	TRBV19	.	TRBJ1-1	CASALTGLNTEAFF	TGTGCCAGTGCCCTAACAGGGTTGAACACTGAAGCTTTCTTT
.	TRBV2	TRBD2	TRBJ2-1	CASSELAGAFNEQFF	TGTGCCAGCAGTGAACTAGCGGGAGCCTTCAATGAGCAGTTCTTC
.	TRBV25-1	TRBD1	TRBJ2-7	CASSEWGGQGFYEQYF	TGTGCCAGCAGTGAATGGGGGGGACAGGGTTTCTACGAGCAGTACTTC
.	TRBV6-5	TRBD2	TRBJ2-2	CASSLLGGTGELFF	TGTGCCAGCAGTCTACTCGGGGGGACCGGGGAGCTGTTTTTT
few	TRBV11-3	TRBD2	TRBJ2-1	CASSPVGGRYNEQFF	TGTGCCAGCAGCCCCGTTGGCGGGAGGTACAATGAGCAGTTCTTC
few	TRBV7-9	.	TRBJ1-2	CASSLGSGPGGYTF	TGTGCCAGCAGCTTAGGTTCAGGTCCTGGTGGCTACACCTTC
.	TRBV27	.	TRBJ1-4	CASSPRTVGREKLFF	TGTGCCAGCAGTCCTAGGACAGTGGGCAGAGAAAAACTGTTTTTT
.	TRBV19	.	TRBJ1-5	CASSTTGGNQPQHF	TGTGCCAGTAGTACCACGGGGGGCAATCAGCCCCAGCATTTT
.	TRBV6-1	.	TRBJ1-2	CASTRGGNYGYTF	TGTGCCAGCACCCGGGGTGGGAACTATGGCTACACCTTC
.	TRBV5-6	.	TRBJ2-3	CASSFTPRSTDTQYF	TGTGCCAGCAGCTTCACCCCGCGCTCCACAGATACGCAGTATTTT
.	TRBV30	.	TRBJ2-3	CAWTGGDTQYF	TGTGCCTGGACAGGGGGGGATACGCAGTATTTT
.	TRBV5-1	.	TRBJ2-6	CASSSYGAGANVLTF	TGCGCCAGCAGCTCGTACGGAGCTGGGGCCAACGTCCTGACTTTC
.	TRBV27	.	TRBJ2-3	CASSLWSIADTQYF	TGTGCCAGCAGTTTATGGAGTATCGCAGATACGCAGTATTTT
.	TRBV28	TRBD1	TRBJ2-7	CASSPGQGPYEQYF	TGTGCCAGCAGTCCCGGACAGGGGCCATACGAGCAGTACTTC
.	TRBV18	TRBD2	TRBJ2-1	CASSPPGLAGYNEQFF	TGTGCCAGCTCACCACCGGGACTAGCGGGGTACAATGAGCAGTTCTTC
.	TRBV28	TRBD1	TRBJ1-6	CASSFPGTGFNSPLHF	TGTGCCAGCAGTTTCCCCGGGACAGGGTTCAATTCACCCCTCCACTTT
.	TRBV5-5	TRBD2	TRBJ2-1	CASSPLGGAGKRSYNEQFF	TGTGCCAGCAGCCCTCTGGGGGGAGCGGGGAAGAGGTCCTACAATGAGCAGTTCTTC
.	TRBV4-2	.	TRBJ2-7	CASSQDVVAVYEQYF	TGTGCCAGCAGCCAAGATGTGGTAGCGGTCTACGAGCAGTACTTC
.	TRBV10-3	TRBD2	TRBJ2-7	CAISGPSGGLEQYF	TGTGCCATCAGTGGTCCCAGCGGGGGCCTAGAGCAGTACTTC
.	TRBV9	.	TRBJ2-1	CASDKGVYVNEQFF	TGTGCCAGTGATAAGGGGGTGTACGTTAATGAGCAGTTCTTC
.	TRBV27	.	TRBJ2-7	CASSFISQGAEHEQYF	TGTGCCAGCAGTTTCATATCACAGGGCGCTGAGCACGAGCAGTACTTC
.	TRBV6-5	TRBD1	TRBJ2-1	CASSSRQGDSNEQFF	TGTGCCAGCAGTTCAAGACAGGGGGATAGCAATGAGCAGTTCTTC
few	TRBV7-9	TRBD2	TRBJ2-7	CASSNTVARLADAYEQYF	TGTGCCAGCAGCAACACGGTGGCGCGACTAGCGGACGCCTACGAGCAGTACTTC
.	TRBV7-6	TRBD2	TRBJ2-5	CASSPRTSGEGKTQYF	TGTGCCAGCAGCCCCCGGACTAGCGGAGAAGGGAAGACCCAGTACTTC
.	TRBV6-5	TRBD2	TRBJ2-1	CASGAGGGQFF	TGTGCCAGCGGTGCGGGGGGCGGGCAGTTCTTC
.	TRBV6-1	.	TRBJ1-5	CASRVGALNQPQHF	TGTGCCAGCAGGGTCGGAGCGTTAAATCAGCCCCAGCATTTT
.	TRBV27	TRBD1	TRBJ2-1	CASSSSGQVLYNEQFF	TGTGCCAGCAGTTCATCGGGACAGGTCCTATACAATGAGCAGTTCTTC
.	TRBV18	TRBD1	TRBJ2-4	CASSPRDRVLKNIQYF	TGTGCCAGCTCCCCAAGGGACAGGGTCCTCAAAAACATTCAGTACTTC
.	TRBV4-3	.	TRBJ1-3	CASSQELVEAGNTIYF	TGCGCCAGCAGCCAAGAGCTGGTCGAAGCGGGAAACACCATATATTTT
.	TRBV7-9	TRBD2	TRBJ2-1	CASSLSQERGGLDEQFF	TGTGCCAGCAGCCTCAGCCAGGAGCGGGGGGGCCTCGATGAGCAGTTCTTC